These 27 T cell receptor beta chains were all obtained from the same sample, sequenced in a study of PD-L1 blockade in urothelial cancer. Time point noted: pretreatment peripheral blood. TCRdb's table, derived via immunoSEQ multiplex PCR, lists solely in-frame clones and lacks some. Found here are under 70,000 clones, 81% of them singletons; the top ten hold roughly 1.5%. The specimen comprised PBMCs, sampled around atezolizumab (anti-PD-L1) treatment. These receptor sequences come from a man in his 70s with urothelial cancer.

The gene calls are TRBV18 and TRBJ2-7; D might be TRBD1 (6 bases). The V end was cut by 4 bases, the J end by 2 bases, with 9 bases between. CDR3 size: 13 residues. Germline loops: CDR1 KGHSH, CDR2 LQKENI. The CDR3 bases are TGTGCCAGCTCACTTCAGGGGACCTACGAGCAGTACTTC. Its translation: CASSLQGTYEQYF.

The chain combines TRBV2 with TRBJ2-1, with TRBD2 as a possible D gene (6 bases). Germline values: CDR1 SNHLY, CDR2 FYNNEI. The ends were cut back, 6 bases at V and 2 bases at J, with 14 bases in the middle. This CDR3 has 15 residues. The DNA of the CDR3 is TGTGCCAGCAGACCAGGGTGGAGGGCCTACAATGAGCAGTTCTTC. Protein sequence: CASRPGWRAYNEQFF.

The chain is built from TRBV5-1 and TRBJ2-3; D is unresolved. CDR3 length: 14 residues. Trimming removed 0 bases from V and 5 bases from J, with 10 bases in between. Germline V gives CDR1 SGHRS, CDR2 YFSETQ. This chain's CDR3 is CASSLGDLKDTQYF. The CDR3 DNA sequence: TGCGCCAGCAGCTTGGGAGATTTAAAAGATACGCAGTATTTT.

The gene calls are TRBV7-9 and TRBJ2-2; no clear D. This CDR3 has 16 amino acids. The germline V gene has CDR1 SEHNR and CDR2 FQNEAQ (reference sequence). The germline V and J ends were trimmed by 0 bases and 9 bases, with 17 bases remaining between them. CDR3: CASSLAPPTTRRELFF. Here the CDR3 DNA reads TGTGCCAGCAGCTTAGCCCCTCCTACTACGCGTCGGGAGCTGTTTTTT.

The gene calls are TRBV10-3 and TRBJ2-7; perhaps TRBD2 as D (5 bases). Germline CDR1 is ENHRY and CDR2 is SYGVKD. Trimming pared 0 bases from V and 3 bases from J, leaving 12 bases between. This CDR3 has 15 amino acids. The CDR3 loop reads CAISESKLGGYEQYF. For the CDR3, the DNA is TGTGCCATCAGTGAGTCGAAACTAGGTGGCTACGAGCAGTACTTC.

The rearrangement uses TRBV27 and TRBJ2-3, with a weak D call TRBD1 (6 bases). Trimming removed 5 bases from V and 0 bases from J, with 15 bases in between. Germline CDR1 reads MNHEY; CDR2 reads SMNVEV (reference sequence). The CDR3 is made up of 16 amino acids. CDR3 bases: TGTGCCAGCAGTGTTTTCGGGACATCTAGCACAGATACGCAGTATTTT. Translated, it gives CASSVFGTSSTDTQYF.

For the CDR3, the DNA is TGTGCCAGCAGCTTAGATGTAGCGGTGGGGGATGAGCAGTTCTTC. Translating it yields CASSLDVAVGDEQFF. V gene TRBV7-3 combines with J gene TRBJ2-1, with D perhaps matching TRBD2 (6 bases). V lost 2 bases to trimming and J lost 8 bases, with 16 bases between them. CDR1 is SGHTA and CDR2 is FQGTGA in the germline V gene. The CDR3 runs to 15 residues.

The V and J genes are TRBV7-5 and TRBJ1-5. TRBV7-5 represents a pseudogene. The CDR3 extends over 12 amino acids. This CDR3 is CVRSPTGQPQHF. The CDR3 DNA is TGTGTCAGAAGCCCCACGGGTCAGCCCCAGCATTTT.

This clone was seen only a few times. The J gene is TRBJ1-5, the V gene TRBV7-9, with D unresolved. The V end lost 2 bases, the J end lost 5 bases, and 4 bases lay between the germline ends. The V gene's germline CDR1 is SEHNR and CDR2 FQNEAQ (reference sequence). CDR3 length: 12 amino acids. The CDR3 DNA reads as TGTGCCAGCAGCTTACTTGATCAGCCCCAGCATTTT. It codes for CASSLLDQPQHF. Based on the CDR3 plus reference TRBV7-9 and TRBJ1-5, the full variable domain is DTGVSQNPRHKITKRGQNVTFRCDPISEHNRLYWYRQTLGQGPEFLTYFQNEAQLEKSRLLSDRFSAERPKGSFSTLEIQRTEQGDSAMYLCASSLLDQPQHFGDGTRLSIL.

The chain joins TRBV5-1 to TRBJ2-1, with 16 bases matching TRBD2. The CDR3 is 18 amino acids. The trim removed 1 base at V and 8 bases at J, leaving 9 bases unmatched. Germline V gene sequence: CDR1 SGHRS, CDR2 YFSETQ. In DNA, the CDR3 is TGCGCCAGCAGCTTGTCGGGACTAGCGGGAGGGCCGAGGGATGAGCAGTTCTTC. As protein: CASSLSGLAGGPRDEQFF.

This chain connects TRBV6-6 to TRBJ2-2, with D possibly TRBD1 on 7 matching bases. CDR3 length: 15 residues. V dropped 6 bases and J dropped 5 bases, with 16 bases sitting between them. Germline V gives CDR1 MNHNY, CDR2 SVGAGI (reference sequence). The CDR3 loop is CASRGGTEFTGELFF. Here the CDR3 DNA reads TGTGCCAGCAGAGGAGGGACAGAATTTACCGGGGAGCTGTTTTTT.

CDR3 coding DNA: TGTGCCAGCAGAGACAGGTACGAGCAGTACTTC. Its protein product is CASRDRYEQYF. This chain joins TRBV28 and TRBJ2-7; a weak D match, TRBD1 (6 bases). Trimming left V 6 bases short and J 4 bases short, with 7 bases between. Germline values: CDR1 MDHEN, CDR2 SYDVKM. The CDR3 has 11 residues.

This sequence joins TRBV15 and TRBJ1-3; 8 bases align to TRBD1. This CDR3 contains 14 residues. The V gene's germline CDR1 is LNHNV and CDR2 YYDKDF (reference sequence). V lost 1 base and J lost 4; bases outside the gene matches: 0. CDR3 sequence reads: CATSRGTGGNTIYF. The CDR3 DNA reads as TGTGCCACCAGCAGAGGGACAGGGGGAAACACCATATATTTT.

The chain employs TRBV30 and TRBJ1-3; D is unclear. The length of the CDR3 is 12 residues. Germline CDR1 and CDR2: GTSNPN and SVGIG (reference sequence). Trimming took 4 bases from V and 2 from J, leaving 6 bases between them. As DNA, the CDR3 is TGTGCCTGGACAAACACTGGAAACACCATATATTTT. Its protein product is CAWTNTGNTIYF.

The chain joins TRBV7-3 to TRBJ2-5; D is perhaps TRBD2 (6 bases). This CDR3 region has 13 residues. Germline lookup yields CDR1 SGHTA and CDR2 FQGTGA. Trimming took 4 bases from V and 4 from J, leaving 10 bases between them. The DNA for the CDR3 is TGTGCCAGCAGCTCGGGGGTAGCAGAGACCCAGTACTTC. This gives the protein CASSSGVAETQYF.

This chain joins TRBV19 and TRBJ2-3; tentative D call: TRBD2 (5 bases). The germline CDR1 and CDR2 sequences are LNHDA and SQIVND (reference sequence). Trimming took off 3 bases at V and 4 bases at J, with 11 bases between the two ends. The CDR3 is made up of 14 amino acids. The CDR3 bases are TGTGCCAGTAGTATCTCAGCGGAGGCAGATACGCAGTATTTT. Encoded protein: CASSISAEADTQYF.

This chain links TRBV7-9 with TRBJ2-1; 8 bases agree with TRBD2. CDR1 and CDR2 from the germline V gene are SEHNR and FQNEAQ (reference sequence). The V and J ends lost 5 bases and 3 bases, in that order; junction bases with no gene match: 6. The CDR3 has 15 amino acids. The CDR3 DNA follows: TGTGCCAGCAGCCCAACCGGGACTAGCTACAATGAGCAGTTCTTC. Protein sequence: CASSPTGTSYNEQFF.

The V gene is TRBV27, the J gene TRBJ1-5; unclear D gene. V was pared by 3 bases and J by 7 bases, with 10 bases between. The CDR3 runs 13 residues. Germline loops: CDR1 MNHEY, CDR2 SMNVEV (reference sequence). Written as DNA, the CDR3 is TGTGCCAGCAGTTTTAACAGAGGGCAGCCCCAGCATTTT. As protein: CASSFNRGQPQHF.

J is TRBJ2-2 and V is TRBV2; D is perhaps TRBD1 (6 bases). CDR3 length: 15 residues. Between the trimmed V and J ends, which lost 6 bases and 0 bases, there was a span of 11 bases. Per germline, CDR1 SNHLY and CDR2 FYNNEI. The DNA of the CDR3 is TGTGCCAGCAGAGAAAACAGGGCGAACACCGGGGAGCTGTTTTTT. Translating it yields CASRENRANTGELFF.

The CDR3 reads CASSVGREGIGELFF. CDR3 bases: TGTGCCAGCAGCGTAGGGCGGGAGGGGATCGGGGAGCTGTTTTTT. This chain joins TRBV9 and TRBJ2-2; TRBD2 matches at 9 bases. V was pared by 0 bases and J by 7 bases, with 4 bases of the junction left unmatched. The germline gives CDR1 SGDLS, CDR2 YYNGEE. The CDR3 extends over 15 amino acids.

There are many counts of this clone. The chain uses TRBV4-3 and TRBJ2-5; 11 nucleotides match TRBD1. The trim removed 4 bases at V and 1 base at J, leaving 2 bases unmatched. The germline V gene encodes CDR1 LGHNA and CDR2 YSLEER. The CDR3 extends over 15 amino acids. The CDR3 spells CASSLGQGAQETQYF. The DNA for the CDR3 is TGCGCCAGCAGCCTCGGACAGGGGGCCCAAGAGACCCAGTACTTC.

DNA for the CDR3: TGCGCCAGCAGCCCCCAGGGTTACACTGAAGCTTTCTTT. This gives the protein CASSPQGYTEAFF. J is TRBJ1-1 and V is TRBV4-1, with D perhaps matching TRBD1 (5 bases). Germline CDR1 MGHRA, CDR2 YSYEKL. CDR3 size: 13 residues. Trimming stripped 4 bases from V and 3 bases from J, with 9 bases between.

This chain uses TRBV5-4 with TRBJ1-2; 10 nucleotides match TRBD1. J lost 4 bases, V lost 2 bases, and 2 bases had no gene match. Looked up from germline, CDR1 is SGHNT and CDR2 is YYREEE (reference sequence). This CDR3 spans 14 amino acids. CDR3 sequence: CASSLGTGVYGYTF. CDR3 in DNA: TGTGCCAGCAGCTTAGGGACAGGGGTCTATGGCTACACCTTC.

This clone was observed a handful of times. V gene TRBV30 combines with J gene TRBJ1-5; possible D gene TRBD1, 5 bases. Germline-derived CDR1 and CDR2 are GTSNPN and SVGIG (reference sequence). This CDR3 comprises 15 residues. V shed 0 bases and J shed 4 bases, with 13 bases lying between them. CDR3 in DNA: TGTGCCTGGAGTGTCGCAGGGTTGGGAAATCAGCCCCAGCATTTT. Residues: CAWSVAGLGNQPQHF.

The CDR3 bases are TGTGCCGTGGCGGGAGGAATCTCCTACAATGAGCAGTTCTTC. It specifies CAVAGGISYNEQFF. The V call is TRBV6-5, the J call TRBJ2-1; 8 bases are shared with TRBD2. With 11 bases clipped from V and 0 bases from J, the junction kept 6 bases outside the gene matches. Germline V lookup: CDR1 MNHEY, CDR2 SVGAGI. The CDR3 runs 14 residues.

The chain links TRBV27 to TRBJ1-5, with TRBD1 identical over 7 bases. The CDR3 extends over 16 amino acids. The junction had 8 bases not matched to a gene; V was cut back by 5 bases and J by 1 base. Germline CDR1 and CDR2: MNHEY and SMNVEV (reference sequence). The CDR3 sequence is CASSLRQGGSNQPQHF. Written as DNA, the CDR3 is TGTGCCAGCAGTCTAAGACAGGGCGGAAGCAATCAGCCCCAGCATTTT.

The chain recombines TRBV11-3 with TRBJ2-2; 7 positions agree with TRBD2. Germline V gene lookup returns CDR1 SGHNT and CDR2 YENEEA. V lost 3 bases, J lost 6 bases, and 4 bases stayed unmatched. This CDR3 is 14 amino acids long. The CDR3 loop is CASSFFREAGELFF. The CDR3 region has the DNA TGTGCCAGCAGCTTTTTCCGGGAGGCCGGGGAGCTGTTTTTT.